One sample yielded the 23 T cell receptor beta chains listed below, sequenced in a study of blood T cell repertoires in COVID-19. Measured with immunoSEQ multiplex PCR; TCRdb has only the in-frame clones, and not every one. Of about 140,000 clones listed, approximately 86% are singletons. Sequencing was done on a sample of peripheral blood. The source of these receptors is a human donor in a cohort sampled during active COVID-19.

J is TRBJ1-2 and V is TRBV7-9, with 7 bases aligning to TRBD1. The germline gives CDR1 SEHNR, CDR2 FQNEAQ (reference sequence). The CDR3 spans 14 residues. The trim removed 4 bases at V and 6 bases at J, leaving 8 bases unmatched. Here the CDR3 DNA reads TGTGCCAGCAGCTCCCCGACAGGGAACCATGGCTACACCTTC. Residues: CASSSPTGNHGYTF.

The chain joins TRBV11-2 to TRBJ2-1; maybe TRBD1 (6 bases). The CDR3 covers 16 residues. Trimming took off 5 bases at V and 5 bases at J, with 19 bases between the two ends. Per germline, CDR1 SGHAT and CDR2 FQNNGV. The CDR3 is CASSGRGGYANNEQFF. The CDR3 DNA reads TGTGCCAGCAGCGGCCGAGGGGGTTATGCCAACAATGAGCAGTTCTTC.

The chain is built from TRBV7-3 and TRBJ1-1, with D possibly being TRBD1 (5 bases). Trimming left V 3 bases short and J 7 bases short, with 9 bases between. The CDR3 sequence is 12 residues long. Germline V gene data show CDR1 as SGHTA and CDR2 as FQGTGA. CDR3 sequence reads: CASSFGRGEAFF. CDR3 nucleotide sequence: TGTGCCAGCAGCTTCGGGAGGGGTGAAGCTTTCTTT.

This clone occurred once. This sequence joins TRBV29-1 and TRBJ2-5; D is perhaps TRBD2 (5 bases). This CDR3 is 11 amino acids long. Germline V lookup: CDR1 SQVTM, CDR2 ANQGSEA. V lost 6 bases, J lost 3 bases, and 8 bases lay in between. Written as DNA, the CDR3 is TGCAGCGTGTCGGGGAAAGAGACCCAGTACTTC. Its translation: CSVSGKETQYF.

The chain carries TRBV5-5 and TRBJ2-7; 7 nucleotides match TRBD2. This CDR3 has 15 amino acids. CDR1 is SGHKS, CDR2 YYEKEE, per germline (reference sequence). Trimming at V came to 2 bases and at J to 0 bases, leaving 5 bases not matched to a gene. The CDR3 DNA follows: TGTGCCAGCAGCTTTTCCGGGACTAACTCCTACGAGCAGTACTTC. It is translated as CASSFSGTNSYEQYF.

CDR3 bases: TGTGCCAGTCGAAAGGGACTAGCGGGAGCTCACATTCAGTACTTC. Translating it yields CASRKGLAGAHIQYF. The V call is TRBV2, the J call TRBJ2-4; 14 bases map to TRBD2. The CDR3 sequence is 15 residues long. The germline gives CDR1 SNHLY, CDR2 FYNNEI. V gave up 9 bases and J gave up 8 bases; unmatched junction bases: 9. Full variable domain (missing parts from reference TRBV2 and TRBJ2-4): EPEVTQTPSHQVTQMGQEVILRCVPISNHLYFYWYRQILGQKVEFLVSFYNNEISEKSEIFDDQFSVERPDGSNFTLKIRSTKLEDSAMYFCASRKGLAGAHIQYFGAGTRLSVL.

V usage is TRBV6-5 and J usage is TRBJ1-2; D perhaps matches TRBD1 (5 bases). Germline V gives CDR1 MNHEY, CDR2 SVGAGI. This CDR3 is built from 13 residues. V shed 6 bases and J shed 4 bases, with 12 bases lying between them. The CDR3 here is CASSRATGYGYTF. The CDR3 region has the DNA TGTGCCAGCAGCAGGGCCACGGGCTATGGCTACACCTTC.

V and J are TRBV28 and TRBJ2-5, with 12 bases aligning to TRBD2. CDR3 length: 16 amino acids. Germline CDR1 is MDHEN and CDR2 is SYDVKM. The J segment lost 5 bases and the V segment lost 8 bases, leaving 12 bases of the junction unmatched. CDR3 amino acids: CASFGTSGPQVETQYF. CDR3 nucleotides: TGTGCCAGCTTCGGGACTAGCGGGCCTCAAGTCGAGACCCAGTACTTC.

CDR3 sequence: CASSPEGTGAPTF. DNA for the CDR3: TGCGCCAGCAGCCCGGAGGGGACAGGGGCCCCTACCTTC. The chain links TRBV5-1 to TRBJ1-2, with TRBD1 matching 10 bases. This CDR3 is 13 amino acids long. Trimming at V came to 4 bases and at J to 14 bases, leaving 11 bases not matched to a gene. CDR1 and CDR2 from the germline V gene are SGHRS and YFSETQ.

The CDR3 DNA follows: TGTGCCAGCGTAGAGCGCCGAGGGCAAGAGACCCAGTACTTC. It is translated as CASVERRGQETQYF. V and J are TRBV28 and TRBJ2-5; possible D gene TRBD2, 5 bases. The CDR3 sequence is 14 residues long. CDR1 is MDHEN, CDR2 SYDVKM, per germline. V shed 8 bases and J shed 2 bases, with 15 bases lying between them.

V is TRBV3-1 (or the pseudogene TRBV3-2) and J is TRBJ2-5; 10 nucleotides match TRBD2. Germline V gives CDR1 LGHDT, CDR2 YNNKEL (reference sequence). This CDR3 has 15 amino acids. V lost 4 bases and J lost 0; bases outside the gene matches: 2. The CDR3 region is CASSPSGGNQETQYF. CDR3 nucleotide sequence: TGTGCCAGCAGCCCTAGCGGGGGAAACCAAGAGACCCAGTACTTC.

CDR3 in amino acids: CASLWQSRDGTLHF. CDR3 coding DNA: TGTGCCAGCCTATGGCAGAGCCGGGATGGGACCCTCCACTTT. V usage is TRBV6-5 and J usage is TRBJ1-6; D gene unclear. The CDR3 totals 14 residues. The V end was cut by 8 bases, the J end by 14 bases, with 22 bases between. CDR1 and CDR2 from the germline V gene are MNHEY and SVGAGI.

CDR3: CAISGQTYGYTF. As DNA, the CDR3 is TGTGCCATCAGTGGACAGACCTATGGCTACACCTTC. The chain has TRBV10-3 and TRBJ1-2, with D perhaps TRBD1 (5 bases). The CDR3 sequence is 12 residues long. Germline CDR1 reads ENHRY; CDR2 reads SYGVKD. V lost 4 bases and J lost 4, with 7 bases in between.

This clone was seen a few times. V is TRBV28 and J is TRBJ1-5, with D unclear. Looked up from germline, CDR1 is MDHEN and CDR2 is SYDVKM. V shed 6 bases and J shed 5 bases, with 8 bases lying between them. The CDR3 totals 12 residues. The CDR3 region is CASRWSDQPQHF. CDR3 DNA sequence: TGTGCCAGCAGATGGAGCGATCAGCCCCAGCATTTT.

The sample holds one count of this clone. CDR3 coding DNA: TGTGCCAGTAGTACTCAGGGGGCGCGAGGAAACACCATATATTTT. It encodes CASSTQGARGNTIYF. This sequence joins TRBV19 and TRBJ1-3, with 8 bases fitting TRBD1. This CDR3 spans 15 amino acids. Germline loops: CDR1 LNHDA, CDR2 SQIVND (reference sequence). V gave up 4 bases and J gave up 4 bases; unmatched junction bases: 6.

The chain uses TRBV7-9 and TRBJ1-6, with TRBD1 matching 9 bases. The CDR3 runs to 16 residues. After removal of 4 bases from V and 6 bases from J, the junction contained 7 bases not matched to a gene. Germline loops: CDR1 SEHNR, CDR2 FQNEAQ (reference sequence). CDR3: CASSSPGTGPNSPLHF. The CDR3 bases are TGTGCCAGCAGCTCCCCCGGGACAGGGCCTAATTCACCCCTCCACTTT.

The CDR3 DNA reads as TGTGCCAGTAGTCTCTCCTTGGGGGGGACGGTCACAGATACGCAGTATTTT. Its translation: CASSLSLGGTVTDTQYF. The V gene is TRBV19, the J gene TRBJ2-3; TRBD2 matches at 7 bases. The germline V gene has CDR1 LNHDA and CDR2 SQIVND (reference sequence). J gave up 2 bases and V 5 bases, and 13 bases lay outside the gene matches. This CDR3 has 17 amino acids.

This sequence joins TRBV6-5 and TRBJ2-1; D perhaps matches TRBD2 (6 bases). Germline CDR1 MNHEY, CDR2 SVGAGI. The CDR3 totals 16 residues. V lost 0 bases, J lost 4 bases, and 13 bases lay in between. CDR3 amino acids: CASSYSDAGRYNEQFF. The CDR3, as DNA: TGTGCCAGCAGTTACTCCGATGCGGGAAGATACAATGAGCAGTTCTTC.

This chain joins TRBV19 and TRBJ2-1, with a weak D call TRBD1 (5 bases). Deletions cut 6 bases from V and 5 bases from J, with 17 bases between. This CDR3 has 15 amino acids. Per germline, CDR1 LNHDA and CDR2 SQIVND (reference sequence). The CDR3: CASSFPAKGNNEQFF. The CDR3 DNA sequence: TGTGCCAGTAGCTTCCCAGCGAAGGGGAACAATGAGCAGTTCTTC. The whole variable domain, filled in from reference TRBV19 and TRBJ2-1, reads DGGITQSPKYLFRKEGQNVTLSCEQNLNHDAMYWYRQDPGQGLRLIYYSQIVNDFQKGDIAEGYSVSREKKESFPLTVTSAQKNPTAFYLCASSFPAKGNNEQFFGPGTRLTVL.

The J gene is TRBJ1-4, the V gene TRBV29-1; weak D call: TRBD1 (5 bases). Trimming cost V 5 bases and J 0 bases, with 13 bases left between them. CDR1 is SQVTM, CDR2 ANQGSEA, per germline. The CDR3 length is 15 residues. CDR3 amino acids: CSVQLGGTTNEKLFF. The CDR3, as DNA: TGCAGCGTTCAACTGGGGGGGACAACTAATGAAAAACTGTTTTTT.

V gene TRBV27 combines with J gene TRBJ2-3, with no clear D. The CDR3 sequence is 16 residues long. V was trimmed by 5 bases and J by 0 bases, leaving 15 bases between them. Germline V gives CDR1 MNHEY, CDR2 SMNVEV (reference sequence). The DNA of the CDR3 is TGTGCCAGCAGTCCCTACCCCGCTATGAGCACAGATACGCAGTATTTT. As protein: CASSPYPAMSTDTQYF.

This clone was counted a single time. DNA for the CDR3: TGTGCCAGCAGCTTTGGGGGGGCAAGATCGTCCTCTGGAAACACCATATATTTT. Amino acids: CASSFGGARSSSGNTIYF. This chain joins TRBV5-8 and TRBJ1-3; TRBD1 is a possible D gene (6 bases). The V gene's germline CDR1 is SGHTS and CDR2 YDEGEE. The CDR3 extends over 18 amino acids. The V gene lost 2 bases and the J gene lost 0 bases, with 18 bases spanning the gap.

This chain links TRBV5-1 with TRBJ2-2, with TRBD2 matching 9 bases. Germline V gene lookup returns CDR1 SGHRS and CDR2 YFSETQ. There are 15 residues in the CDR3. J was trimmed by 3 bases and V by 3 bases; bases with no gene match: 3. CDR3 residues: CASSSRGGHTGELFF. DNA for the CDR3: TGCGCCAGCAGCTCGCGGGGGGGACACACCGGGGAGCTGTTTTTT.